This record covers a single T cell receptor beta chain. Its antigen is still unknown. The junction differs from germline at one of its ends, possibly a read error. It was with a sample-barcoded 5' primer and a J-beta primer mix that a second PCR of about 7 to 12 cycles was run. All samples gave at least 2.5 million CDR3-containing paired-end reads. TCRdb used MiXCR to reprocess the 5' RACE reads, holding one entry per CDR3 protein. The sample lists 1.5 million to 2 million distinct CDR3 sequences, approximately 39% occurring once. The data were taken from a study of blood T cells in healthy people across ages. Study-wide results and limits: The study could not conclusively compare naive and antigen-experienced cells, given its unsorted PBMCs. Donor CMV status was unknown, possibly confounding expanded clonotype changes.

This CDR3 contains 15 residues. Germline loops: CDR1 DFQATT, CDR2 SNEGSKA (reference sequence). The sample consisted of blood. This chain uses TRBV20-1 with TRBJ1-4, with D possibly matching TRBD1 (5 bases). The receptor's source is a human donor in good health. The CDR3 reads CSAREGPRFNEELFF. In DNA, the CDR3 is TGCAGTGCTAGAGAGGGACCGAGATTTAATGAAGAACTGTTTTTT.